These 8 T cell receptor beta chains were all obtained from the same sample, sequenced in a study of cytomegalovirus exposure and HLA in healthy donors. PCR amplification relied on 60 Vbeta primers (plus 13 Jbeta primers). Method: immunoSEQ multiplex PCR; TCRdb's copy keeps in-frame clones and lacks some. This table holds about 110,000 clones, 74% found once. Source material: PBMCs. These receptor sequences come from a man in his forties or fifties in good health and CMV-seropositive.

CDR3 sequence (DNA): TGTGCCAGCAGTAAAATGGGAGGGGAGGGTTACGAGCAGTACTTC. Residues: CASSKMGGEGYEQYF. This chain joins TRBV6-1 and TRBJ2-7, with 7 bases lining up with TRBD2. There are 15 residues in the CDR3. V trimming: 5 bases; J trimming: 4 bases; junction bases outside the gene matches: 11. The germline V gene has CDR1 MNHNS and CDR2 SASEGT.

This chain links TRBV28 with TRBJ2-7, with TRBD1 identical over 7 bases. Germline V gene sequence: CDR1 MDHEN, CDR2 SYDVKM. CDR3 length equals 16 residues. J lost 0 bases, V lost 5 bases, and 10 bases had no gene match. The CDR3 loop is CASSGQTGELSYEQYF. The CDR3 nucleotides are TGTGCCAGCAGTGGACAAACAGGGGAACTCTCCTACGAGCAGTACTTC.

This chain joins TRBV27 and TRBJ1-2; D unclear. Germline CDR1 is MNHEY and CDR2 is SMNVEV (reference sequence). V was pared by 1 base and J by 4 bases, with 7 bases between. The CDR3 spans 13 residues. CDR3 in DNA: TGTGCCAGCAGTTTATATGGAGGCTATGGCTACACCTTC. Translation gives CASSLYGGYGYTF.

The chain couples TRBV5-4 to TRBJ2-3; TRBD2 matches 13 bases. Trimming removed 4 bases from V and 2 bases from J; junction bases left unmatched: 4. CDR3 length equals 16 residues. Germline CDR1 and CDR2: SGHNT and YYREEE (reference sequence). The CDR3 loop is CASSIGLAGVTDTQYF. The CDR3 DNA sequence: TGTGCCAGCAGCATCGGACTAGCGGGGGTCACAGATACGCAGTATTTT.

V and J are TRBV10-3 and TRBJ2-7, with 9 bases matching TRBD2. Looked up from germline, CDR1 is ENHRY and CDR2 is SYGVKD. The CDR3 has 14 residues. V shed 6 bases, J shed 2 bases, and the junction held 5 bases outside the gene matches. CDR3 nucleotides: TGTGCCATCAGACCGACTAGCGGCACCTACGAGCAGTACTTC. Translating gives CAIRPTSGTYEQYF.

The chain has TRBV5-8 and TRBJ2-1, with TRBD1 identical over 7 bases. The CDR3 is made up of 15 amino acids. Germline loops: CDR1 SGHTS, CDR2 YDEGEE. J lost 2 bases, V lost 0 bases, and 2 bases had no gene match. CDR3 nucleotides: TGTGCCAGCAGCTTGGGGACAGGCGCCTACAATGAGCAGTTCTTC. It encodes CASSLGTGAYNEQFF.

The chain recombines TRBV11-2 with TRBJ1-6; no reliable D call. Per germline, CDR1 SGHAT and CDR2 FQNNGV. Deletions cut 5 bases from V and 9 bases from J, with 11 bases between. The CDR3 consists of 13 residues. CDR3 amino acids: CASSLSAGSPLHF. CDR3 nucleotides: TGTGCCAGCAGCCTCTCGGCAGGTTCACCCCTCCACTTT.

The V call is TRBV29-1, the J call TRBJ2-3; tentative D call: TRBD2 (5 bases). The CDR3 is 13 residues long. Per the germline V gene, CDR1 is SQVTM and CDR2 is ANQGSEA. Trimming took off 6 bases at V and 3 bases at J, with 13 bases between the two ends. The CDR3, as DNA: TGCAGCGTGGGTACGGGGAGTACAGATACGCAGTATTTT. It specifies CSVGTGSTDTQYF.